This T cell receptor (beta chain) appears in the sequencing data of a study of shared clonotypes between healthy human individuals. Study processing details: In the immunoSEQ data, sequences were junction-only and lacked quality scores, so filtering differed. Clones were sequenced by immunoSEQ multiplex PCR, and TCRdb holds only the in-frame ones, with some missing. V, J and clone size reflect that table, while D and trimming were determined from the DNA. The table records about 2.4 million clones, 80% to 95% of them present only once. Healthy HIV-negative adults without recent acute infections or vaccinations served as donors. Division of CD4+ cells produced a CD45RA+ naive subset and a CD45RA-negative memory subset. Study-level findings and limits: Clonotypes shared by all four sorted-subset donors had higher generation probabilities than non-shared clonotypes.

With respect to this clone: Its target is unknown.

This clonotype was sampled from a man aged 18 to 30 in good health. Some clones in this sample may be carry-over from other donors' samples. The sample taken for sequencing was naive CD4+ T cells from PBMCs. Documented subset: CD45RA+ positively selected.

CDR3 nucleotides: TGTGCCACCAGCAGAGATGTGGGGGCCTCTGGAAACACCATATATTTT. Its translation: CATSRDVGASGNTIYF. V usage is TRBV15 and J usage is TRBJ1-3; perhaps TRBD1 as D (6 bases). The CDR3 contains 16 residues. Germline values: CDR1 LNHNV, CDR2 YYDKDF (reference sequence). With 0 bases removed from V and 0 bases from J, the gap between germline ends came to 9 bases.